These 14 T cell receptor beta chains share one sample of origin, sequenced in a study of T cell responses to AZD1222 COVID-19 vaccine. Generated by immunoSEQ multiplex PCR, the TCRdb table keeps only in-frame clones and is missing some. Among under 95,000 clones listed, 90% were seen once. Sample: peripheral blood, taken on day 0 of AZD1222 vaccination. Receptor source: an adult in good health.

This chain joins TRBV7-9 and TRBJ1-3; 10 bases are a match to TRBD1. From germline, CDR1 is SEHNR and CDR2 FQNEAQ (reference sequence). The V segment lost 4 bases and the J segment 0 bases; nucleotides outside the gene matches: 0. This CDR3 contains 15 residues. Here the CDR3 reads CASSWTGGSGNTIYF. The CDR3 nucleotides read TGTGCCAGCAGCTGGACAGGGGGCTCTGGAAACACCATATATTTT.

This rearrangement joins TRBV28 to TRBJ1-5, with unresolved D. V was cut by 2 bases and J by 9 bases, with 11 bases left in between. The CDR3 has 13 residues. Per germline, CDR1 MDHEN and CDR2 SYDVKM. CDR3 loop: CASSLTPYRPQHF. Written as DNA, the CDR3 is TGTGCCAGCAGTTTAACCCCGTACCGGCCCCAGCATTTT.

This chain links TRBV7-2 with TRBJ1-4; perhaps TRBD1 as D (6 bases). CDR1 SGHTA and CDR2 FQGNSA come from the germline V gene. This CDR3 contains 16 residues. Between the trimmed V and J ends, which lost 5 bases and 2 bases, there was a span of 15 bases. CDR3 in amino acids: CASSPGQLFTNEKLFF. The CDR3 DNA reads as TGTGCCAGCAGCCCAGGACAGCTTTTTACTAATGAAAAACTGTTTTTT. The whole variable domain, remainder taken from reference TRBV7-2 and TRBJ1-4, is GAGVSQSPSNKVTEKGKDVELRCDPISGHTALYWYRQSLGQGLEFLIYFQGNSAPDKSGLPSDRFSAERTGGSVSTLTIQRTQQEDSAVYLCASSPGQLFTNEKLFFGSGTQLSVL.

The rearrangement joins TRBV7-9 to TRBJ1-1; D is possibly TRBD1 (5 bases). The CDR3 loop spans 16 amino acids. Germline CDR1 reads SEHNR; CDR2 reads FQNEAQ (reference sequence). V lost 2 bases to trimming and J lost 5 bases, with 18 bases between them. DNA of the CDR3: TGTGCCAGCAGCTTACCAGCGGGGGGTGCTCGTACTGAAGCTTTCTTT. This encodes CASSLPAGGARTEAFF.

V is TRBV5-1 and J is TRBJ1-2; D possibly corresponds to TRBD1 (6 bases). The V gene's germline CDR1 is SGHRS and CDR2 YFSETQ. The V end lost 0 bases, the J end lost 4 bases, and 13 bases lay between the germline ends. The CDR3 length is 15 residues. CDR3 region: CASSLVPGDPYGYTF. Written as DNA, the CDR3 is TGCGCCAGCAGCTTGGTGCCAGGGGACCCCTATGGCTACACCTTC.

The chain carries TRBV7-3 and TRBJ2-2; 14 bases line up with TRBD2. This CDR3 has 17 amino acids. The germline CDR1 and CDR2 sequences are SGHTA and FQGTGA. With 4 bases clipped from V and 6 bases from J, the junction kept 7 bases outside the gene matches. The CDR3 region is CASSSQPGLAGAGELFF. The DNA of the CDR3 is TGTGCCAGCAGCTCCCAGCCGGGACTAGCGGGAGCCGGGGAGCTGTTTTTT.

V gene TRBV19 combines with J gene TRBJ2-3, with TRBD2 as a possible D gene (5 bases). The CDR3 extends over 15 amino acids. In germline, CDR1 is LNHDA, CDR2 SQIVND (reference sequence). Deletions cut 6 bases from V and 5 bases from J, with 18 bases between. CDR3 amino acids: CASRAGRSSVDTQYF. CDR3 DNA sequence: TGTGCCAGTAGGGCCGGGCGCAGTAGCGTAGATACGCAGTATTTT.

The rearrangement joins TRBV11-2 to TRBJ2-7; D is uncertain. The CDR3 extends over 15 amino acids. Trimming removed 0 bases from V and 2 bases from J, with 11 bases in between. Per germline, CDR1 SGHAT and CDR2 FQNNGV. DNA of the CDR3: TGTGCCAGCAGCTTAGAAATAGGGCCGCCCTACGAGCAGTACTTC. It specifies CASSLEIGPPYEQYF.

This chain's CDR3 is CASSAQVNYGYTF. The CDR3 region has the DNA TGTGCCAGCAGCGCGCAGGTTAACTATGGCTACACCTTC. The V gene is TRBV7-2, the J gene TRBJ1-2; D uncertain. Trimming removed 5 bases at V and 1 base at J, with 8 bases between. The length of the CDR3 is 13 residues. Germline CDR1 is SGHTA and CDR2 is FQGNSA.

The chain couples TRBV6-6 to TRBJ1-5, with D perhaps matching TRBD1 (5 bases). The CDR3 is 14 amino acids. Per germline, CDR1 MNHNY and CDR2 SVGAGI (reference sequence). V was cut by 7 bases and J by 4 bases, with 14 bases left in between. CDR3 protein: CASKGDYKNQPQHF. Written as DNA, the CDR3 is TGTGCCAGCAAAGGGGACTATAAAAATCAGCCCCAGCATTTT.

CDR3 sequence reads: CASSPSRGGATEAFF. The CDR3 coding sequence is TGTGCCAGCAGCCCAAGCCGAGGAGGGGCCACTGAAGCTTTCTTT. This chain connects TRBV9 to TRBJ1-1, with D possibly matching TRBD1 (5 bases). Germline CDR1 is SGDLS and CDR2 is YYNGEE. V was clipped by 4 bases and J by 4 bases, with 17 bases between them. The CDR3 is 15 amino acids.

The rearrangement joins TRBV4-2 to TRBJ2-7; a weak D match, TRBD2 (5 bases). The ends were cut back, 4 bases at V and 3 bases at J, with 16 bases in the middle. Germline CDR1 LGHNA, CDR2 YNFKEQ. This CDR3 region has 15 residues. CDR3 nucleotide sequence: TGTGCCAGCAGCCGGGCCGTTATCGGGGACTACGAGCAGTACTTC. It codes for CASSRAVIGDYEQYF.

This chain uses TRBV5-1 with TRBJ1-6; 8 bases fit TRBD1. Germline V gene data show CDR1 as SGHRS and CDR2 as YFSETQ. After removal of 2 bases from V and 13 bases from J, the junction contained 8 bases not matched to a gene. The CDR3 runs to 14 residues. CDR3 sequence reads: CASSFGLDRAPLHF. CDR3 DNA: TGCGCCAGCAGCTTCGGATTGGACAGGGCTCCCCTCCACTTT.

This clone showed up just a few times. This rearrangement joins TRBV19 to TRBJ1-2, with 10 positions matching TRBD1. This CDR3 is built from 16 residues. Per the germline V gene, CDR1 is LNHDA and CDR2 is SQIVND (reference sequence). With 3 bases clipped from V and 2 bases from J, the junction kept 6 bases outside the gene matches. Here the CDR3 DNA reads TGTGCCAGTAGTATTGATAGGACAGGGGGGAACTATGGCTACACCTTC. Translating it yields CASSIDRTGGNYGYTF.